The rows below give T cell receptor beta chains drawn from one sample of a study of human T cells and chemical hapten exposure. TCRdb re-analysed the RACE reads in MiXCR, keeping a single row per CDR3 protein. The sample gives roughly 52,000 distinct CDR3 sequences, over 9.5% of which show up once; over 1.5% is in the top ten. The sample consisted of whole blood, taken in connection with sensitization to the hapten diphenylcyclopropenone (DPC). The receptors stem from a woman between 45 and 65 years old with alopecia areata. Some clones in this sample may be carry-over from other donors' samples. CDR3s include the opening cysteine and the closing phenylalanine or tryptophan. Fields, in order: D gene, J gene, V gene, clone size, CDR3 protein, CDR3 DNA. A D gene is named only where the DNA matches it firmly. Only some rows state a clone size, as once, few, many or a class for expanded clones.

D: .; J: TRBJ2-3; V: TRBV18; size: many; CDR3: CASSPSVTDTQYF; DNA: TGTGCCAGCTCACCATCGGTCACAGATACGCAGTATTTT
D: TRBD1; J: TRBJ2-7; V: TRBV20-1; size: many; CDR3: CSLGQALYEQYF; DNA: TGCAGCTTGGGACAGGCCCTTTACGAGCAGTACTTC
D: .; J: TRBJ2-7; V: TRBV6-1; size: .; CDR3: CASSPRKQVKYEQYF; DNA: TGTGCCAGCAGTCCCCGCAAACAGGTTAAGTACGAGCAGTACTTC
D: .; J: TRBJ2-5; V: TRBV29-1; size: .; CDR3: CSVRLGVETQYF; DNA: TGCAGCGTCCGCCTTGGCGTAGAGACCCAGTACTTC
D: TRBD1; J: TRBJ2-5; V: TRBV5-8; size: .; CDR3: CASSLGRDSGTETQYF; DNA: TGTGCCAGCAGCTTGGGCCGGGACAGTGGGACGGAGACCCAGTACTTC
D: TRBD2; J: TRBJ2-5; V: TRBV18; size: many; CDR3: CASSPWGGETQYF; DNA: TGTGCCAGCTCACCGTGGGGGGGAGAGACCCAGTACTTC
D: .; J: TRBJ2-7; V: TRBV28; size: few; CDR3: CASSLGARAYEQYF; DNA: TGTGCCAGCAGTTTAGGGGCCCGGGCCTACGAGCAGTACTTC
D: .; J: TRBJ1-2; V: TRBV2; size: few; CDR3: CASSEASTGWYYGYTF; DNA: TGTGCCAGCAGTGAAGCGTCGACAGGCTGGTACTATGGCTACACCTTC
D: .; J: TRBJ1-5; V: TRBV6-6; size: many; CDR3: CASSRRDSNQPQHF; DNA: TGTGCCAGCAGTCGACGAGATAGCAATCAGCCCCAGCATTTT
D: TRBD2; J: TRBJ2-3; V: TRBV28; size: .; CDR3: CASSFRTSGEDTQYF; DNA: TGTGCCAGCAGTTTCAGGACTAGCGGGGAGGATACGCAGTATTTT
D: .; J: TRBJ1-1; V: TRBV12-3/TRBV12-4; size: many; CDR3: CASSGGPEAFF; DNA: TGTGCCAGCAGCGGTGGTCCTGAAGCTTTCTTT
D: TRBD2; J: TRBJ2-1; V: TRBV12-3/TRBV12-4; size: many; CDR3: CASSFGLVDNEQFF; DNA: TGTGCCAGCAGTTTCGGACTAGTAGACAATGAGCAGTTCTTC
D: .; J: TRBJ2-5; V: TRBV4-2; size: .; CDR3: CASSQEKRQETQYF; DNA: TGTGCCAGCAGCCAAGAAAAACGACAAGAGACCCAGTACTTC
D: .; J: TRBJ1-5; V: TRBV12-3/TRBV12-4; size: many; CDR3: CASSGYNQPQHF; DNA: TGTGCCAGCAGTGGTTATAATCAGCCCCAGCATTTT
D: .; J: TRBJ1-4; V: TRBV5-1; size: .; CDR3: CASSLHSGGATNEKLFF; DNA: TGCGCCAGCAGCTTGCATTCCGGCGGGGCAACTAATGAAAAACTGTTTTTT
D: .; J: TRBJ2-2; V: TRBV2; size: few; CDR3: CASRERLNTGELFF; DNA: TGTGCCAGCAGGGAACGTTTAAACACCGGGGAGCTGTTTTTT
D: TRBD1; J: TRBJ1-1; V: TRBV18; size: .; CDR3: CASSPQQGMDTEAFF; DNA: TGTGCCAGCTCACCCCAACAGGGGATGGACACTGAAGCTTTCTTT
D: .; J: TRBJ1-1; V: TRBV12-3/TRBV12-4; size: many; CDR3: CASSLKGRAFF; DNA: TGTGCCAGCAGTTTAAAGGGAAGGGCTTTCTTT
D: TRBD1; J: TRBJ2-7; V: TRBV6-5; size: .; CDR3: CASRGGTGGYEQYF; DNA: TGTGCCAGCAGGGGAGGGACAGGGGGCTACGAGCAGTACTTC
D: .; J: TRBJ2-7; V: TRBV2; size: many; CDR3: CASSEIPRGAYEQYF; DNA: TGTGCCAGCAGTGAGATCCCCAGGGGCGCCTACGAGCAGTACTTC
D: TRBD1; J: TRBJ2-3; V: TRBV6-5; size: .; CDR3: CASSTTGQGADTQYF; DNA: TGTGCCAGCAGTACCACCGGACAGGGGGCTGATACGCAGTATTTT
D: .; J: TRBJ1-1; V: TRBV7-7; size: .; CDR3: CASSLEPNTEAFF; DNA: TGTGCCAGCAGCTTAGAACCGAACACTGAAGCTTTCTTT
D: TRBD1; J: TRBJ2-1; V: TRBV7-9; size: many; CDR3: CASSSGGMANEQFF; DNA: TGTGCCAGCAGCTCAGGGGGCATGGCCAATGAGCAGTTCTTC
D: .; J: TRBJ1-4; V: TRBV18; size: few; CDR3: CASSGGLNEKLFF; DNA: TGTGCCAGCTCGGGGGGACTTAATGAAAAACTGTTTTTT
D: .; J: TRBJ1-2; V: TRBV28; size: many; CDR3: CASTLDSGTGNWYTF; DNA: TGTGCCAGCACCCTAGACTCCGGGACGGGGAATTGGTACACCTTC
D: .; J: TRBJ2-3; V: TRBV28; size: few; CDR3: CASRSDTDTQYF; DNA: TGTGCCAGCAGATCCGACACAGATACGCAGTATTTT
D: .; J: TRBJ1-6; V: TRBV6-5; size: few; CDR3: CASTDRQSSYNSPLHF; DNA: TGTGCCAGCACCGACCGACAGAGCTCCTATAATTCACCCCTCCACTTT
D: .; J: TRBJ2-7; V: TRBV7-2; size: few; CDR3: CASSLDPSYEQYF; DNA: TGTGCCAGCAGCTTGGATCCTTCCTACGAGCAGTACTTC
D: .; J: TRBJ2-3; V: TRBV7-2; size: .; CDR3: CATTRSPGDTQYF; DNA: TGTGCCACCACGAGGTCCCCTGGAGATACGCAGTATTTT
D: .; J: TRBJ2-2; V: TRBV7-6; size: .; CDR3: CASSLPPLISGELFF; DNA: TGTGCCAGCAGCTTACCTCCGTTGATTTCCGGGGAGCTGTTTTTT
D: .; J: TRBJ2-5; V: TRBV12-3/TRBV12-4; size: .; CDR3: CASSLRTETQYF; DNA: TGTGCCAGCAGTTTGCGGACGGAGACCCAGTACTTC
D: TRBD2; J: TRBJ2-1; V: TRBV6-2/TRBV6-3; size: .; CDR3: CASSYPTSGSSYNEQFF; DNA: TGTGCCAGCAGTTACCCGACTAGCGGGAGCTCCTACAATGAGCAGTTCTTC
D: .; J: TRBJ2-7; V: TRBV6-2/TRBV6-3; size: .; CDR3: CASIEPGPTSYEQYF; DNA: TGTGCCAGCATCGAACCGGGACCGACCTCCTACGAGCAGTACTTC
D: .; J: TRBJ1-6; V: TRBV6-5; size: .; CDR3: CASSYTSSYNSPLHF; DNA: TGTGCCAGCAGTTATACGAGCTCCTATAATTCACCCCTCCACTTT
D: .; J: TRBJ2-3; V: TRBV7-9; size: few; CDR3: CASSSVPDTQYF; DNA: TGTGCCAGCAGCTCTGTACCAGATACGCAGTATTTT
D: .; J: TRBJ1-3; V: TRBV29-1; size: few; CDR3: CSAGQGNTIYF; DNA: TGCAGCGCCGGACAGGGAAACACCATATATTTT
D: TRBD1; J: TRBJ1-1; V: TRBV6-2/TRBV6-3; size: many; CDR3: CASSQRTGMNTEAFF; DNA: TGTGCCAGCAGTCAGAGGACAGGGATGAACACTGAAGCTTTCTTT
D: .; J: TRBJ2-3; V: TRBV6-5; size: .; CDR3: CASTLRGSADTQYF; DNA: TGTGCCAGCACCCTACGTGGCTCCGCAGATACGCAGTATTTT
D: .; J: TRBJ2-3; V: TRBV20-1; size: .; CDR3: CSARDQTYTQYF; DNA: TGCAGTGCTAGAGATCAGACGTATACGCAGTATTTT
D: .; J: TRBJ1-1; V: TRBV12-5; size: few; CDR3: CASGLTANTEAFF; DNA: TGTGCTAGTGGGTTGACAGCCAACACTGAAGCTTTCTTT
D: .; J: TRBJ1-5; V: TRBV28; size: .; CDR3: CASSPPARYQHF; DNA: TGTGCCAGCAGTCCGCCAGCCCGTTACCAGCATTTT
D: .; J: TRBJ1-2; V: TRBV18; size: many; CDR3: CASSPGFGNSRGYGYTF; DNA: TGTGCCAGCTCACCGGGATTCGGGAACTCACGAGGGTATGGCTACACCTTC
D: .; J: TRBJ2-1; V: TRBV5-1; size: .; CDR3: CASSGPDSSSYNEQFF; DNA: TGCGCCAGCAGCGGCCCCGACAGCAGCTCCTACAATGAGCAGTTCTTC
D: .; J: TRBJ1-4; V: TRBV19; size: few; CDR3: CASSYGSFNEKLFF; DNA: TGTGCCAGTAGTTACGGGTCCTTTAATGAAAAACTGTTTTTT
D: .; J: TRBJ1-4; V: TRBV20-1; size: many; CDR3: CSAQAHELFF; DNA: TGCAGTGCGCAGGCTCACGAACTGTTTTTT
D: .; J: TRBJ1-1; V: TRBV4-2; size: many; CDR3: CASSQDRSRAAFF; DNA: TGTGCCAGCAGCCAGGACCGTTCTAGGGCAGCTTTCTTT
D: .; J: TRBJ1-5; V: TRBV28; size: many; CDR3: CASRDSNQPQHF; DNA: TGTGCCAGCAGGGATAGCAATCAGCCCCAGCATTTT
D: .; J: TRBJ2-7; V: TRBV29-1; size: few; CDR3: CSVAPRLGFYEQYF; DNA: TGCAGCGTCGCCCCCCGGCTGGGGTTCTACGAGCAGTACTTC
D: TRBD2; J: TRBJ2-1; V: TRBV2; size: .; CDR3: CASSEASGTYNEQFF; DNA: TGTGCCAGCAGTGAAGCTAGCGGGACTTACAATGAGCAGTTCTTC
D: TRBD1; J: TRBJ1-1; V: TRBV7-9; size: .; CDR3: CASSTTGDTEAFF; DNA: TGTGCCAGCAGCACAACAGGGGACACTGAAGCTTTCTTT
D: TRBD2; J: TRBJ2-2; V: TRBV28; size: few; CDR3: CASSTSVGELFF; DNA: TGTGCCAGCAGTACTAGCGTCGGGGAGCTGTTTTTT
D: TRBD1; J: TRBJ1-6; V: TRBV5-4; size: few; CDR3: CASSQDRSYNSPLHF; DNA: TGTGCCAGCAGCCAGGACAGGAGTTATAATTCACCCCTCCACTTT